The 32 T cell receptor beta chains listed next were all sequenced from one sample in a study of blood T cells in healthy people across ages. For the second PCR, which ran for roughly 6 to 12 cycles, a sample-barcoded 5' primer and a J-beta primer mix were used. TCRdb re-derived calls from the 5' RACE reads in MiXCR, one entry per CDR3 protein. There are some 1,500,000 distinct CDR3 sequences in the sample; approximately 43% occur only once, and about 4.1% lies in the top ten. The sample comprised blood. The source of these receptors is a young woman in good health.

This clonotype turned up a few times. The chain couples TRBV27 to TRBJ1-2; D unclear. Per the germline V gene, CDR1 is MNHEY and CDR2 is SMNVEV (reference sequence). The CDR3 is 13 amino acids. With 0 bases removed from V and 7 bases from J, the gap between germline ends came to 9 bases. CDR3 in amino acids: CASSLSLGFGYTF. CDR3 DNA: TGTGCCAGCAGTTTATCGCTGGGTTTTGGCTACACCTTC.

This clonotype came up a few times. The chain recombines TRBV20-1 with TRBJ2-7, with D maybe TRBD2 (5 bases). Gene TRBJ2-5 matches the end of the DNA better, so the J call may be wrong. Germline V lookup: CDR1 DFQATT, CDR2 SNEGSKA (reference sequence). The CDR3 totals 13 residues. CDR3 nucleotide sequence: TGCAGTGCTAATAGGAGGCCTCAAGAGACCCAGTACTTC. This sequence encodes CSANRRPQETQYF.

The CDR3 nucleotides are TGTGCCAGCAGACGCGAAGCGGGCTACTCCTACAATGAGCAGTACTTC. Amino acids: CASRREAGYSYNEQYF. V usage is TRBV28 and J usage is TRBJ2-1, with D perhaps TRBD2 (6 bases). The J call may be incorrect, as the DNA end agrees better with TRBJ2-7. Looked up from germline, CDR1 is MDHEN and CDR2 is SYDVKM. The CDR3 length is 16 residues.

The chain employs TRBV11-2 and TRBJ2-2, with D possibly TRBD2 on 5 matching bases. CDR1 and CDR2 (germline): SGHAT, FQNNGV. The V gene lost 3 bases and the J gene lost 4 bases, with 18 bases spanning the gap. This CDR3 is 17 amino acids long. This CDR3 reads CASSLEGGLRLTGELFF. The DNA of the CDR3 is TGTGCCAGCAGCTTGGAAGGCGGGTTGAGACTCACCGGGGAGCTGTTTTTT. Full variable domain (missing parts from reference TRBV11-2 and TRBJ2-2): EAGVAQSPRYKIIEKRQSVAFWCNPISGHATLYWYQQILGQGPKLLIQFQNNGVVDDSQLPKDRFSAERLKGVDSTLKIQPAKLEDSAVYLCASSLEGGLRLTGELFFGEGSRLTVL.

The table lists this clonotype with a count of one. The J gene is TRBJ2-3, the V gene TRBV20-1, with TRBD1 matching over 7 bases. The CDR3 is 14 amino acids. Germline V gene data show CDR1 as DFQATT and CDR2 as SNEGSKA (reference sequence). V was pared by 4 bases and J by 3 bases, with 7 bases of the junction left unmatched. The CDR3 region is CSATIQGETDTQYF. In nucleotides, the CDR3 is TGCAGTGCTACAATTCAGGGGGAAACAGATACGCAGTATTTT.

This clonotype showed up just a few times. This sequence joins TRBV30 and TRBJ1-1, with D possibly matching TRBD1 (5 bases). The V gene lost 4 bases and the J gene lost 1 base, with 19 bases spanning the gap. The CDR3 covers 16 residues. Germline V lookup: CDR1 GTSNPN, CDR2 SVGIG (reference sequence). CDR3 sequence: CAWKGGFGATNTEAFF. For the CDR3, the DNA is TGTGCCTGGAAGGGAGGGTTTGGGGCGACGAACACTGAAGCTTTCTTT. The whole variable domain, filled in from reference TRBV30 and TRBJ1-1, reads SQTIHQWPATLVQPVGSPLSLECTVEGTSNPNLYWYRQAAGRGLQLLFYSVGIGQISSEVPQNLSASRPQDRQFILSSKKLLLSDSGFYLCAWKGGFGATNTEAFFGQGTRLTVV.

The chain employs TRBV30 and TRBJ1-2, with D uncertain. The CDR3 totals 12 residues. The V and J ends lost 2 bases and 7 bases respectively, with 11 bases between them. Germline V gene sequence: CDR1 GTSNPN, CDR2 SVGIG (reference sequence). The CDR3 nucleotides read TGTGCCTGGAGTCTACTAGGATTTGGCTACACCTTC. Translating gives CAWSLLGFGYTF.

The rearrangement joins TRBV20-1 to TRBJ2-7; D is possibly TRBD1 (6 bases). From germline, CDR1 is DFQATT and CDR2 SNEGSKA (reference sequence). This CDR3 has 13 amino acids. Trimming left V 5 bases short and J 1 base short, with 12 bases between. Here the CDR3 DNA reads TGCAGTGCTTCGGACAGTCTATCCTACGAGCAGTACTTC. Protein product: CSASDSLSYEQYF.

In this sample, this clonotype turned up a few times. The genes are TRBV18 and TRBJ2-3; 14 bases match TRBD2. Per germline, CDR1 KGHSH and CDR2 LQKENI. The length of the CDR3 is 16 residues. Losses at the gene ends were 2 bases for V and 5 bases for J; bases not matched to a gene: 3. CDR3: CASSPSGLAGGDTQYF. CDR3 bases: TGTGCCAGCTCACCATCCGGACTAGCGGGAGGAGATACGCAGTATTTT.

The CDR3 DNA reads TGTGCCAGCAGCCCGAGCAGGGGGCAATTAGTTAATGAGCAGTTCTTC. Translation gives CASSPSRGQLVNEQFF. The chain has TRBV7-2 and TRBJ2-1, with 8 positions matching TRBD1. The CDR3 has 16 amino acids. The junction had 13 bases not matched to a gene; V was cut back by 5 bases and J by 7 bases. Per germline, CDR1 SGHTA and CDR2 FQGNSA.

The V call is TRBV5-1, the J call TRBJ2-4; 9 bases align to TRBD1. The CDR3 covers 14 residues. The germline V gene has CDR1 SGHRS and CDR2 YFSETQ. J was trimmed by 9 bases and V by 0 bases; bases with no gene match: 4. CDR3 sequence reads: CASSLVGQGSIQYF. CDR3 sequence (DNA): TGCGCCAGCAGCTTGGTTGGACAGGGGAGCATTCAGTACTTC.

This clonotype was detected a few times. The gene calls are TRBV27 and TRBJ2-7; TRBD2 agrees at 9 bases. The V segment lost 1 base and the J segment 2 bases; nucleotides outside the gene matches: 3. From germline, CDR1 is MNHEY and CDR2 SMNVEV (reference sequence). This CDR3 comprises 15 residues. The CDR3 region has the DNA TGTGCCAGCAGTTTATTTATAGCGGGAGCCTACGAGCAGTACTTC. Amino acids: CASSLFIAGAYEQYF.

The J gene is TRBJ2-3, the V gene TRBV12-3 or TRBV12-4; 8 bases align to TRBD2. V trimming: 2 bases; J trimming: 8 bases; junction bases outside the gene matches: 6. This CDR3 contains 14 residues. The CDR3 is CASSLRLAQGTQYF. CDR3 coding DNA: TGTGCCAGCAGTTTACGACTAGCGCAGGGTACGCAGTATTTT.

The rearrangement uses TRBV4-1 and TRBJ1-5; D gene uncertain. The CDR3 has 14 residues. Per germline, CDR1 MGHRA and CDR2 YSYEKL. V lost 0 bases and J lost 6, with 9 bases in between. This CDR3 is CASSQDLGSQPQHF. CDR3 coding DNA: TGCGCCAGCAGCCAAGATCTCGGGAGTCAGCCCCAGCATTTT.

This clonotype appeared a few times. This chain links TRBV6-2 or TRBV6-3 with TRBJ1-5; TRBD1 is a possible D gene (5 bases). The CDR3 is 14 amino acids. CDR1 is MNHEY, CDR2 SVGEGT, per germline. Trimming removed 6 bases from V and 7 bases from J, with 16 bases in between. The chain's CDR3 is CASSPGPRYQPQHF. The CDR3 DNA follows: TGTGCCAGCAGCCCGGGACCGAGATACCAGCCCCAGCATTTT.

V is TRBV20-1 and J is TRBJ2-5; D is possibly TRBD2 (5 bases). Per the germline V gene, CDR1 is DFQATT and CDR2 is SNEGSKA (reference sequence). The CDR3 covers 14 residues. V gave up 1 base and J gave up 5 bases, with 14 bases separating them. For the CDR3, the DNA is TGCAGTGCTAGAGTGGGTAGTAGCGAGGAGACCCAGTACTTC. It translates to CSARVGSSEETQYF.

The V and J genes are TRBV6-5 and TRBJ1-6; D remains ambiguous. Trimming stripped 6 bases from V and 7 bases from J, with 13 bases between. This CDR3 region has 14 residues. Germline V gene data show CDR1 as MNHEY and CDR2 as SVGAGI. The CDR3 DNA sequence: TGTGCCAGCAGGGGAGGGAAGTCAAATTCACCCCTCCACTTT. It encodes CASRGGKSNSPLHF.

The chain combines TRBV28 with TRBJ2-4; TRBD2 might be the D (6 bases). The DNA end lines up better with TRBJ2-7; the J call may be wrong. CDR1 MDHEN and CDR2 SYDVKM come from the germline V gene. This CDR3 region has 19 residues. CDR3 region: CASSLSVGRTARGSYEQYF. CDR3 sequence (DNA): TGTGCCAGCAGTTTATCAGTCGGACGAACGGCGCGGGGATCTTACGAGCAGTACTTC.

This clonotype was seen many times. The gene calls are TRBV20-1 and TRBJ2-7; 7 bases fit TRBD2. With V trimmed by 2 bases and J by 3 bases, 10 bases remained unmatched. CDR3 length: 15 amino acids. Per germline, CDR1 DFQATT and CDR2 SNEGSKA (reference sequence). The CDR3 nucleotides read TGCAGTGCTAGATACACCGGGACTACGAGCTACGAGCAGTACTTC. Translating it yields CSARYTGTTSYEQYF.

A few counts support this clonotype. The rearrangement links TRBV7-2 to TRBJ2-7; no firm D call. Trimming shortened V by 1 base and J by 1 base, and 11 bases separated the two germline ends. This CDR3 region has 15 residues. Germline loops: CDR1 SGHTA, CDR2 FQGNSA. Written as DNA, the CDR3 is TGTGCCAGCAGCTTAGTTGCACAGACATCCTACGAGCAGTACTTC. It specifies CASSLVAQTSYEQYF.

This rearrangement joins TRBV10-3 to TRBJ2-1, with 7 bases aligning to TRBD1. This CDR3 has 15 residues. V lost 4 bases, J lost 5 bases, and 8 bases stayed unmatched. Per the germline V gene, CDR1 is ENHRY and CDR2 is SYGVKD. The CDR3 loop is CAISGTGTADNEQFF. The CDR3 nucleotides are TGTGCCATCAGTGGAACCGGGACAGCCGACAATGAGCAGTTCTTC.

The CDR3: CASSQEKGYGYTF. The CDR3 nucleotides read TGCGCCAGCAGCCAAGAGAAGGGTTATGGCTACACCTTC. The chain joins TRBV4-1 to TRBJ1-2; D is undetermined. The germline V gene has CDR1 MGHRA and CDR2 YSYEKL. V was pared by 0 bases and J by 5 bases, with 7 bases between. The CDR3 runs 13 residues.

The J gene is TRBJ1-4, the V gene TRBV20-1; no definite D call. CDR1 and CDR2 from the germline V gene are DFQATT and SNEGSKA (reference sequence). This CDR3 has 16 amino acids. Trimming left V 2 bases short and J 2 bases short, with 15 bases between. In DNA form, the CDR3 reads TGCAGTGCTAGAAGACCTCCGGGCCTCACTAATGAAAAACTGTTTTTT. Its protein product is CSARRPPGLTNEKLFF.

This clonotype showed up just a few times. The J gene is TRBJ2-5, the V gene TRBV20-1, with 10 bases matching TRBD2. The junction had 8 bases not matched to a gene; V was cut back by 7 bases and J by 3 bases. Germline values: CDR1 DFQATT, CDR2 SNEGSKA (reference sequence). CDR3 length: 14 amino acids. This chain's CDR3 is CSVRAGGLKETQYF. The CDR3 nucleotides read TGCAGTGTCCGAGCGGGGGGGCTTAAAGAGACCCAGTACTTC.

This clonotype was seen only a few times. This chain links TRBV3-1 with TRBJ1-2; TRBD1 matches 9 bases. V was pared by 1 base and J by 3 bases, with 3 bases of the junction left unmatched. CDR3 length equals 15 residues. Germline CDR1 is LGHDT and CDR2 is YNNKEL (reference sequence). The CDR3 spells CASSQGGQGYYGYTF. The CDR3 nucleotides are TGTGCCAGCAGCCAAGGCGGACAGGGGTACTATGGCTACACCTTC.

J is TRBJ2-1 and V is TRBV20-1; 12 bases are shared with TRBD2. V lost 5 bases, J lost 10 bases, and 12 bases stayed unmatched. The CDR3 has 15 residues. Germline CDR1 and CDR2: DFQATT and SNEGSKA (reference sequence). In nucleotides, the CDR3 is TGCAGTGCTTCACCGACTAGCGGGAGAATTGGGGAGCAGTTCTTC. Amino acids: CSASPTSGRIGEQFF.

This chain uses TRBV6-5 with TRBJ1-2; tentatively, D is TRBD1 (5 bases). V was shortened by 10 bases and J by 6 bases, with 15 bases between the two germline ends. Per the germline V gene, CDR1 is MNHEY and CDR2 is SVGAGI. The CDR3 loop spans 12 amino acids. The DNA for the CDR3 is TGTGCCACCGTGGGGCAGAATAATGGCTACACCTTC. Protein sequence: CATVGQNNGYTF.

The gene calls are TRBV27 and TRBJ1-1; 8 nucleotides line up with TRBD1. Germline assignment: CDR1 MNHEY and CDR2 SMNVEV (reference sequence). V shed 2 bases, J shed 3 bases, and the junction held 5 bases outside the gene matches. The CDR3 runs to 15 residues. CDR3 loop: CASSLGSGGYTEAFF. In DNA form, the CDR3 reads TGTGCCAGCAGTTTAGGGTCAGGGGGCTACACTGAAGCTTTCTTT.

In regard to this clonotype: The junction departs from germline at one end; a sequencing error may be responsible. The chain employs TRBV19 and TRBJ2-7, with a possible D match to TRBD2 (5 bases). The CDR3 extends over 13 amino acids. The V gene's germline CDR1 is LNHDA and CDR2 SQIVND (reference sequence). This chain's CDR3 is CSSSLGLTYEQYF. CDR3 DNA sequence: TGTTCCAGTAGTCTCGGACTTACCTACGAGCAGTACTTC.

This chain links TRBV10-3 with TRBJ2-7; D is undetermined. The CDR3 has 11 residues. Germline CDR1 and CDR2: ENHRY and SYGVKD. The ends were cut back, 5 bases at V and 6 bases at J, with 8 bases in the middle. The DNA of the CDR3 is TGTGCCATCAGTAATCATGGCGAGCAGTACTTC. Translated: CAISNHGEQYF.

The chain uses TRBV7-9 and TRBJ2-3, with 8 bases aligning to TRBD1. The CDR3 is 16 residues long. V trimming: 5 bases; J trimming: 1 base; junction bases outside the gene matches: 8. From germline, CDR1 is SEHNR and CDR2 FQNEAQ (reference sequence). The CDR3: CASSTLPRGRTDTQYF. DNA for the CDR3: TGTGCCAGCAGCACCCTTCCCAGGGGGCGCACAGATACGCAGTATTTT.

The V gene is TRBV4-2, the J gene TRBJ2-7; possible D gene TRBD2, 5 bases. Per the germline V gene, CDR1 is LGHNA and CDR2 is YNFKEQ. This CDR3 comprises 14 residues. V shed 0 bases and J shed 7 bases, with 13 bases lying between them. CDR3 nucleotide sequence: TGTGCCAGCAGCCAAGATAACCTAGCACGGGAGCAGTACTTC. Its protein is CASSQDNLAREQYF.